This TCR beta chain was sequenced in a study of a mutant IDH1 vaccine in newly diagnosed glioma. Time point meaning: week 23, last vaccination. Each dose of the vaccine consisted of 300 ug of mutant IDH1 20-mer peptide, with topical imiquimod. The CDR3 sequence is 16 residues long. Trimming shortened V by 2 bases and J by 5 bases, and 19 bases separated the two germline ends. The germline V gene has CDR1 MNHEY and CDR2 SMNVEV (reference sequence). The repertoire was sequenced with immunoSEQ multiplex PCR; TCRdb's copy has only in-frame clones and lacks some. The table records about 67,000 clones, around 82% of them present only once. Note on this clone: Antigen unknown.

This chain joins TRBV27 and TRBJ2-7; D is possibly TRBD2 (7 bases). The TCR was taken from a young man with glioma. Sequencing was performed on PBMCs, taken from a glioma patient whose treatment included an IDH1 peptide vaccine. DNA for the CDR3: TGTGCCAGCAGTTTACCGACAGTGGGGGGGGGCAACGAGCAGTACTTC. This encodes CASSLPTVGGGNEQYF.